This T cell receptor (beta chain) was captured in a study of Ad26.COV2.S vaccination and SARS-CoV-2 variants. At the level of the study: Dosing was one shot or two shots 56 days apart. Study-wide results and limits: Participants in the vaccine arm had higher spike-specific TCR breadth; placebo recipients had lower.

The protocol was immunoSEQ multiplex PCR, while the TCRdb copy is restricted to in-frame clones and leaves out a portion. The repertoire holds roughly 320,000 clones, with about 85% as singletons. Treatment: 15 to 20 received Ad26.COV2.S at low or high dose, single or two shots; several received placebo; per-sample allocation not given. The samples were gathered on day 63 after the first injection of vaccine or placebo. The sample came from a Boston adult aged 18-55 years. This vaccine is an Ad26 vector that expresses the Wuhan-strain SARS-CoV-2 spike. Trimming removed 2 bases at V and 7 bases at J, with 8 bases between. The CDR3 is made up of 13 amino acids. The germline CDR1 and CDR2 sequences are SNHLY and FYNNEI. As regards this clone: Its specificity is not known.

This chain connects TRBV2 to TRBJ2-2, with D tentatively TRBD2 (5 bases). This receptor was taken from a person between 18 and 65 years old who received the Ad26.COV2.S COVID-19 vaccine or a placebo. Sequences were derived from peripheral blood, sampled in a trial of Ad26.COV2.S vaccine versus placebo. CDR3 nucleotides: TGTGCCAGCAGTGAAATGAGGGACGGGGAGCTGTTTTTT. It encodes CASSEMRDGELFF.